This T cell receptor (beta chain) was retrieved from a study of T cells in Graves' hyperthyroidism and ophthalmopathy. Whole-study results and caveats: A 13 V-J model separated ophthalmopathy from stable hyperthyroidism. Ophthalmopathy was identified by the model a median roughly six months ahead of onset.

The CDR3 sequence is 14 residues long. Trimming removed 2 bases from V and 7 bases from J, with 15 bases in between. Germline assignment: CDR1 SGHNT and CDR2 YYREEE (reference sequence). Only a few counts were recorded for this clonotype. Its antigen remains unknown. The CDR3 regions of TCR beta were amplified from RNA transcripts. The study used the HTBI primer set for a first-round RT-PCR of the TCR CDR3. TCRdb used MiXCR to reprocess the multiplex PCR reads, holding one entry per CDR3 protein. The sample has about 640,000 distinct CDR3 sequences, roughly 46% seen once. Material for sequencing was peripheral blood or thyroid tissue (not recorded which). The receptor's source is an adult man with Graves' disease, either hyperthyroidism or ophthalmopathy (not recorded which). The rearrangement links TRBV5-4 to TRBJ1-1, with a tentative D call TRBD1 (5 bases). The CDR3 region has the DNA TGTGCCAGCAGCTTTAAGGGCCGGGGCGTTGAAGCTTTCTTT. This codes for CASSFKGRGVEAFF. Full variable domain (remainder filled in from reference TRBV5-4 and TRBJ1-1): ETGVTQSPTHLIKTRGQQVTLRCSSQSGHNTVSWYQQALGQGPQFIFQYYREEENGRGNFPPRFSGLQFPNYSSELNVNALELDDSALYLCASSFKGRGVEAFFGQGTRLTVV.